This T cell receptor (beta chain) was observed in a study of T cells in Graves' hyperthyroidism and ophthalmopathy. It was RNA transcripts that yielded the amplified TCR beta CDR3 regions. RT-PCR in the first round (using the HTBI primer set) targeted the TCR CDR3. TCRdb independently ran MiXCR on the multiplex PCR reads; one entry per CDR3 protein. The profile covers 370,000 or so distinct CDR3 sequences, with roughly 14% appearing a single time and 25% to 30% taken by the ten largest. Germline lookup yields CDR1 SGHNT and CDR2 YENEEA. CDR3 length: 13 residues. Between the trimmed V and J ends, which lost 3 bases and 4 bases, there was a span of 6 bases.

The chain is built from TRBV11-3 and TRBJ2-2; D is unresolved. This sequence originates from a woman aged 18-35 years with Graves' hyperthyroidism that later progressed to Graves' ophthalmopathy. Sequencing was carried out using blood. The CDR3: CASSFGSTGELFF. The CDR3 region has the DNA TGTGCCAGCAGCTTCGGAAGCACCGGGGAGCTGTTTTTT.